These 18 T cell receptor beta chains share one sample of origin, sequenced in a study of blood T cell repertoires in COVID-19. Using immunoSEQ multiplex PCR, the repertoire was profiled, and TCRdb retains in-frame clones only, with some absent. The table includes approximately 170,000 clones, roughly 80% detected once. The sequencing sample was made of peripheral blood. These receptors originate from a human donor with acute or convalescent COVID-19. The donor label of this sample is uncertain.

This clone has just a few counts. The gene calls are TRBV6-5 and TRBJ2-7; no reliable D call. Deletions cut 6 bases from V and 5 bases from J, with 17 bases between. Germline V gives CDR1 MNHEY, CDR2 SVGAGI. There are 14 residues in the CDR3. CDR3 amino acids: CASSSTPGVNEQYF. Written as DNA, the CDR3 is TGTGCCAGCAGCTCCACCCCAGGTGTCAACGAGCAGTACTTC.

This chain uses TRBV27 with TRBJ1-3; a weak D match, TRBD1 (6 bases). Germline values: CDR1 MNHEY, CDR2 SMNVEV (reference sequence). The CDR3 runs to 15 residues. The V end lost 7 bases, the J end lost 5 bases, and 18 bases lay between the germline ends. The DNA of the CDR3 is TGTGCCAGCATGCCGACAGGAGCCGACCGAAACACCATATATTTT. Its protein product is CASMPTGADRNTIYF.

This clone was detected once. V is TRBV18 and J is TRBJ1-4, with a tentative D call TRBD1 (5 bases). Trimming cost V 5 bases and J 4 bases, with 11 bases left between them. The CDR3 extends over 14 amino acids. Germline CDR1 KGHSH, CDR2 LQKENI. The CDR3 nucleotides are TGTGCCAGCTCATCCGGGACTAGTAATGAAAAACTGTTTTTT. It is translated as CASSSGTSNEKLFF. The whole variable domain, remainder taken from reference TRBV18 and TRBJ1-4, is NAGVMQNPRHLVRRRGQEARLRCSPMKGHSHVYWYRQLPEEGLKFMVYLQKENIIDESGMPKERFSAEFPKEGPSILRIQQVVRGDSAAYFCASSSGTSNEKLFFGSGTQLSVL.

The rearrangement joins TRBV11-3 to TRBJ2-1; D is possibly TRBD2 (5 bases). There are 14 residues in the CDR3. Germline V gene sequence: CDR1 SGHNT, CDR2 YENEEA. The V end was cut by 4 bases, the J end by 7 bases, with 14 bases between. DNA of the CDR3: TGTGCCAGCAGCTCTGGAGAGGGCACTAATGAGCAGTTCTTC. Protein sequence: CASSSGEGTNEQFF.

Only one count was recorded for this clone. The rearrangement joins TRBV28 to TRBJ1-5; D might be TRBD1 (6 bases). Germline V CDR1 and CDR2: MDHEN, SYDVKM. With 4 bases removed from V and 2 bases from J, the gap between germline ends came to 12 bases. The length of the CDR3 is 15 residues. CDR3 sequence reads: CASSWGGQGNQPQHF. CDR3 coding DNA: TGTGCCAGCAGTTGGGGGGGGCAGGGCAATCAGCCCCAGCATTTT.

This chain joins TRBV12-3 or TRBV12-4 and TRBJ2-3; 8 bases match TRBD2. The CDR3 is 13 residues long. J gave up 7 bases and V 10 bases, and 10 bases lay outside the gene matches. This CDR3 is CATQPGGKYTQYF. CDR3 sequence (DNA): TGTGCCACTCAGCCGGGGGGGAAGTATACGCAGTATTTT.

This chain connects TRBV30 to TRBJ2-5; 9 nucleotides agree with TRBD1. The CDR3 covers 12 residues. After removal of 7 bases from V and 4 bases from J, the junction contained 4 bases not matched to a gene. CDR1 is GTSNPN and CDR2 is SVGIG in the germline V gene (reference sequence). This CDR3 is CASDRGGETQYF. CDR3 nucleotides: TGTGCCTCGGACAGGGGTGGAGAGACCCAGTACTTC.

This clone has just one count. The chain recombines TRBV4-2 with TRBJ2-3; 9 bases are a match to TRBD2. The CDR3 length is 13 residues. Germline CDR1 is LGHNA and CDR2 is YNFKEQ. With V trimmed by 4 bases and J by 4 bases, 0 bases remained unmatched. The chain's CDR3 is CASSRTSADTQYF. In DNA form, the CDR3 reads TGTGCCAGCAGCCGGACTAGCGCAGATACGCAGTATTTT.

CDR3 residues: CANQLWRDSYEQYF. In DNA, the CDR3 is TGTGCCAACCAGCTTTGGCGAGACAGCTACGAGCAGTACTTC. The gene calls are TRBV2 and TRBJ2-7, with D possibly being TRBD1 (5 bases). The V end was cut by 10 bases, the J end by 3 bases, with 19 bases between. The CDR3 runs 14 residues. CDR1 is SNHLY, CDR2 FYNNEI, per germline.

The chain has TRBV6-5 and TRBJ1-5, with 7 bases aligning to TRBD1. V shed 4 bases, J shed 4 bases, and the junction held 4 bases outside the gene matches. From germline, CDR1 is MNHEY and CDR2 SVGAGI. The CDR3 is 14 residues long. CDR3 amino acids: CASSFPGGNQPQHF. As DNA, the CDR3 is TGTGCCAGCAGTTTCCCAGGGGGGAATCAGCCCCAGCATTTT.

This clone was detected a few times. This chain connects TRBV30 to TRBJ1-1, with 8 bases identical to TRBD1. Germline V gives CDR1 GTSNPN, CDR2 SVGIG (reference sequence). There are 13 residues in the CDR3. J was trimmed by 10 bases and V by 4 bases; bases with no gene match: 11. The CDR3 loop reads CAWIPGQGGRAFF. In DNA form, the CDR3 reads TGTGCCTGGATTCCCGGACAGGGAGGTAGAGCTTTCTTT.

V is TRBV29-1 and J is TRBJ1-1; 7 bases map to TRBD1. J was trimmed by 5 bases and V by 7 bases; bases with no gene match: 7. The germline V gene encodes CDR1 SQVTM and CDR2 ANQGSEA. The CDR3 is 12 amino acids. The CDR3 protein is CSASDRATEAFF. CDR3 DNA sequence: TGCAGCGCCTCCGACAGGGCGACTGAAGCTTTCTTT.

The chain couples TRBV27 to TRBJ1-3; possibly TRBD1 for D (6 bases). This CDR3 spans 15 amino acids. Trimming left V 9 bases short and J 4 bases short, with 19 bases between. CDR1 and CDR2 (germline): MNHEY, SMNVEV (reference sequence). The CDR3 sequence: CARGGGGGVGNTIYF. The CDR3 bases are TGTGCCAGGGGTGGCGGGGGCGGGGTAGGAAACACCATATATTTT.

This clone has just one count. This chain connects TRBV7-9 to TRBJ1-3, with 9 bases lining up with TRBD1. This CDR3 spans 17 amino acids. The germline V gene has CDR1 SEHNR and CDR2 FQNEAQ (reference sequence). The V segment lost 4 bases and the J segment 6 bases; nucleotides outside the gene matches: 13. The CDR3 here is CASSSREWDRVQNTIYF. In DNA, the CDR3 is TGTGCCAGCAGCTCACGGGAATGGGACAGGGTGCAAAACACCATATATTTT.

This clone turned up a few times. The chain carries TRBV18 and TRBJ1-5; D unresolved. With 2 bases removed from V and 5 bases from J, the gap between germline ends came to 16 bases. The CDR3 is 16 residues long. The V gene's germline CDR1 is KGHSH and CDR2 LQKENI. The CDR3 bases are TGTGCCAGCTCACCATCCAGCCCGAACAGTTATCAGCCCCAGCATTTT. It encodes CASSPSSPNSYQPQHF.

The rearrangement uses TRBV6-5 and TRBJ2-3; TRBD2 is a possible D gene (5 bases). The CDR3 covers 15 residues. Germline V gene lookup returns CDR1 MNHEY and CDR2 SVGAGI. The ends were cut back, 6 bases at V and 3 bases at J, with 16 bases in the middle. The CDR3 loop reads CASSFGVTGTDTQYF. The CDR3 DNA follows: TGTGCCAGCAGCTTTGGGGTTACGGGAACAGATACGCAGTATTTT.

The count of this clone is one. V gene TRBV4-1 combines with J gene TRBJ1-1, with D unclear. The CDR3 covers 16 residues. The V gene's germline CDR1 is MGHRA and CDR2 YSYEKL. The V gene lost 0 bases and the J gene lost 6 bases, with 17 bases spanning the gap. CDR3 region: CASSQDLNSRTSEAFF. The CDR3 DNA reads TGCGCCAGCAGCCAAGACTTGAACAGCCGTACCTCTGAAGCTTTCTTT.

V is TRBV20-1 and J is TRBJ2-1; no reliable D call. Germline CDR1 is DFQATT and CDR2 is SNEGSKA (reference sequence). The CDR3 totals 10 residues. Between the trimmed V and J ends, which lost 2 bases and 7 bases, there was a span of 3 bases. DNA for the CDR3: TGCAGTGCTAGATATAATGAGCAGTTCTTC. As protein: CSARYNEQFF.